These 2 T cell receptor beta chains originate from one sample sequenced in a study of shared clonotypes between healthy human individuals. Assay used: immunoSEQ multiplex PCR; TCRdb lists only in-frame clones, some missing. The sample yields about a million clones, 70% to 85% seen once. The source material was memory CD4+ T cells from PBMCs. Subset described: CD45RA-negative fraction. The receptor source for this set is a man younger than 35 in good health. Some clones in this sample may be carry-over from other donors' samples.

The rearrangement uses TRBV19 and TRBJ2-3; the match to TRBD1 covers 8 bases. The CDR3 contains 13 residues. Trimming at V came to 6 bases and at J to 6 bases, leaving 5 bases not matched to a gene. Looked up from germline, CDR1 is LNHDA and CDR2 is SQIVND (reference sequence). The CDR3 bases are TGTGCCAGTAGCCACAGGGGGAGCGATACGCAGTATTTT. Its translation is CASSHRGSDTQYF. The whole variable domain, filled in from reference TRBV19 and TRBJ2-3, reads DGGITQSPKYLFRKEGQNVTLSCEQNLNHDAMYWYRQDPGQGLRLIYYSQIVNDFQKGDIAEGYSVSREKKESFPLTVTSAQKNPTAFYLCASSHRGSDTQYFGPGTRLTVL.

The chain uses TRBV15 and TRBJ1-1; D gene unclear. This CDR3 is built from 14 residues. Germline CDR1 LNHNV, CDR2 YYDKDF (reference sequence). Trimming left V 1 base short and J 4 bases short, with 10 bases between. CDR3 residues: CATSRAGVGTEAFF. For the CDR3, the DNA is TGTGCCACCAGCAGAGCCGGGGTGGGCACTGAAGCTTTCTTT.